This T cell receptor beta chain is from a study of T cells after yellow fever vaccination. This clonotype was counted between two and nine times. A single record per CDR3 protein comes from TCRdb applying MiXCR to the 5' RACE reads. The sample holds about 350,000 distinct CDR3 sequences, roughly 8.3% seen once. The CDR3 has 14 residues. The V end was cut by 6 bases, the J end by 2 bases, with 12 bases between. Source: PBMCs, taken roughly 46 days after the first yellow fever vaccination. The chain recombines TRBV12-3 or TRBV12-4 with TRBJ2-3; D possibly uses TRBD1 or TRBD2 (5 bases each). The TCR was taken from a man aged 18 to 29 who received the YFV17D yellow fever vaccine. The chain's CDR3 is CASRGTQVTDTQYF. The CDR3 bases are TGTGCCAGCAGGGGGACCCAAGTCACAGATACGCAGTATTTT.